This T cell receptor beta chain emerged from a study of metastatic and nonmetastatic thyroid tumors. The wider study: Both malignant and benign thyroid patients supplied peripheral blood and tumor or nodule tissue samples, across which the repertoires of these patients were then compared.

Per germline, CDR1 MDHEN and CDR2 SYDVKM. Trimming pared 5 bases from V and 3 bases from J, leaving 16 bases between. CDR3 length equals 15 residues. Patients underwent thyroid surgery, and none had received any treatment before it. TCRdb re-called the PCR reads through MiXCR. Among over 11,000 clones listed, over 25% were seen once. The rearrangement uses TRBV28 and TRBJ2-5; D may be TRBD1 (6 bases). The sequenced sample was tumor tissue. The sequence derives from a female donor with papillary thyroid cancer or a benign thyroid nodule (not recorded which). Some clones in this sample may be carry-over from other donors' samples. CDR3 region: CASSPRDMRKETQYF. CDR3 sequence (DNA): TGTGCCAGCAGTCCTAGGGACATGAGAAAAGAGACCCAGTACTTC. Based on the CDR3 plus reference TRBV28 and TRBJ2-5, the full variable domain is DVKVTQSSRYLVKRTGEKVFLECVQDMDHENMFWYRQDPGLGLRLIYFSYDVKMKEKGDIPEGYSVSREKKERFSLILESASTNQTSMYLCASSPRDMRKETQYFGPGTRLLVL.